This entry features one TCR beta chain sequence. The data derive from a study of blood T cell repertoires in COVID-19. Only in-frame clones appear in the TCRdb table, and some are missing; sequencing was by immunoSEQ multiplex PCR. The sample consists of about 23,000 clones, around 90% of them appearing once. Germline V gene data show CDR1 as LGHDT and CDR2 as YNNKEL (reference sequence). This CDR3 is built from 13 residues. The V end lost 1 base, the J end lost 5 bases, and 8 bases lay between the germline ends. The source is a human donor in a cohort sampled during active COVID-19. The sample consisted of peripheral blood. V is TRBV3-1 (or the pseudogene TRBV3-2) and J is TRBJ1-1; D is possibly TRBD1 (5 bases). DNA for the CDR3: TGTGCCAGCAGCCAAGTCGGGGGAACTGAAGCTTTCTTT. Translating it yields CASSQVGGTEAFF.